These 28 T cell receptor beta chains share one sample of origin, sequenced in a study of neurological immune-mediated disorders. In TCRdb, the 5' RACE reads were re-called with MiXCR into one record per CDR3 protein. Here the sample spans tens of thousands of distinct CDR3 sequences, 2.5% to 3% being singletons. The sample comprised PBMCs. All receptors come from a young woman with multiple sclerosis.

This clonotype was counted at least ten times. The chain carries TRBV18 and TRBJ2-3; weak D call: TRBD2 (6 bases). Germline CDR1 reads KGHSH; CDR2 reads LQKENI. V lost 8 bases and J 4 bases, leaving 13 bases between the germline ends. The length of the CDR3 is 13 residues. The CDR3 sequence is CASAGGPSDTQYF. The CDR3 DNA sequence: TGTGCCAGCGCCGGAGGGCCCTCAGATACGCAGTATTTT.

This clonotype came up many times. V gene TRBV5-1 combines with J gene TRBJ1-1, with 7 positions matching TRBD1. CDR3 length: 13 amino acids. Germline V gives CDR1 SGHRS, CDR2 YFSETQ. V trimming: 3 bases; J trimming: 11 bases; junction bases outside the gene matches: 10. The CDR3 DNA is TGCGCCAGCAGCTCCCGGGGTAAGGGGGCGGCTTTCTTT. This encodes CASSSRGKGAAFF.

This clonotype has a count of ten or more. The V call is TRBV6-1, the J call TRBJ2-1; 8 bases are a match to TRBD1. Germline assignment: CDR1 MNHNS and CDR2 SASEGT. The CDR3 length is 19 residues. Trimming at V came to 6 bases and at J to 5 bases, leaving 21 bases not matched to a gene. This chain's CDR3 is CASSHPGGLCERLNNEQFF. CDR3 sequence (DNA): TGTGCCAGCAGCCACCCAGGGGGCCTGTGCGAAAGGCTAAACAATGAGCAGTTCTTC.

This clonotype came up many times. The rearrangement links TRBV20-1 to TRBJ2-1; D is perhaps TRBD2 (6 bases). The germline V gene encodes CDR1 DFQATT and CDR2 SNEGSKA (reference sequence). This CDR3 region has 14 residues. With 0 bases removed from V and 1 base from J, the gap between germline ends came to 7 bases. This CDR3 is CSAREGGSYNEQFF. CDR3 bases: TGCAGTGCTAGAGAGGGGGGTTCCTACAATGAGCAGTTCTTC.

This clonotype was recorded many times. The chain couples TRBV19 to TRBJ1-5, with D perhaps matching TRBD1 (5 bases). The CDR3 extends over 14 amino acids. The germline V gene encodes CDR1 LNHDA and CDR2 SQIVND (reference sequence). V gave up 3 bases and J gave up 6 bases, with 12 bases separating them. The CDR3 loop is CASSIRQSGQPQHF. The CDR3 bases are TGTGCCAGTAGTATTAGACAGAGCGGTCAGCCCCAGCATTTT.

Ten or more counts support this clonotype. The chain uses TRBV5-5 and TRBJ2-7, with a tentative D call TRBD2 (5 bases). CDR1 and CDR2 (germline): SGHKS, YYEKEE (reference sequence). The CDR3 extends over 15 amino acids. With 4 bases removed from V and 5 bases from J, the gap between germline ends came to 19 bases. The CDR3 DNA reads TGTGCCAGCAGCCCGAGTACGACTAAGGCGGACGAGCAGTACTTC. Translating it yields CASSPSTTKADEQYF.

This clonotype has ten or more counts. The genes are TRBV5-1 and TRBJ1-3; 8 bases are a match to TRBD1. The CDR3 has 16 residues. Germline V gene sequence: CDR1 SGHRS, CDR2 YFSETQ. Trimming cost V 4 bases and J 0 bases; bases outside gene matches: 6. The CDR3 DNA reads as TGCGCCAGCAGCGCAGGACAGGGCCGCTCTGGAAACACCATATATTTT. Translated, it gives CASSAGQGRSGNTIYF.

This clonotype was detected ten times or more. V usage is TRBV5-1 and J usage is TRBJ2-1; 8 bases match TRBD2. V lost 1 base to trimming and J lost 8 bases; unmatched junction nucleotides: 8. This CDR3 has 15 residues. CDR1 is SGHRS, CDR2 YFSETQ, per germline. The chain's CDR3 is CASSLSGSTGDEQFF. The CDR3 bases are TGCGCCAGCAGCTTGAGCGGGAGTACTGGCGATGAGCAGTTCTTC. The variable domain in full, completed from reference TRBV5-1 and TRBJ2-1, reads KAGVTQTPRYLIKTRGQQVTLSCSPISGHRSVSWYQQTPGQGLQFLFEYFSETQRNKGNFPGRFSGRQFSNSRSEMNVSTLELGDSALYLCASSLSGSTGDEQFFGPGTRLTVL.

The rearrangement links TRBV11-3 to TRBJ2-1, with 14 bases aligning to TRBD2. CDR1 SGHNT and CDR2 YENEEA come from the germline V gene. This CDR3 region has 17 residues. V shed 3 bases and J 7 bases; nucleotides not matched to a gene: 8. The CDR3 loop is CASSFSGTSGRRNEQFF. In DNA form, the CDR3 reads TGTGCCAGCAGCTTTTCCGGGACTAGCGGGAGAAGGAATGAGCAGTTCTTC. Looking up the rest from reference TRBV11-3 and TRBJ2-1 gives the full variable domain: EAGVVQSPRYKIIEKKQPVAFWCNPISGHNTLYWYLQNLGQGPELLIRYENEEAVDDSQLPKDRFSAERLKGVDSTLKIQPAELGDSAVYLCASSFSGTSGRRNEQFFGPGTRLTVL.

The gene calls are TRBV18 and TRBJ2-7; 8 bases align to TRBD2. The V gene end was trimmed by 3 bases and the J gene end by 4 bases; junction bases not matched to a gene: 5. CDR3 length equals 14 residues. CDR1 is KGHSH, CDR2 LQKENI, per germline. CDR3 protein: CASSPGTRPYEQYF. The DNA of the CDR3 is TGTGCCAGCTCACCCGGGACTAGACCTTACGAGCAGTACTTC.

The sample holds many counts of this clonotype. The chain recombines TRBV24-1 with TRBJ2-1; D is ambiguous. The germline CDR1 and CDR2 sequences are KGHDR and SFDVKD. Trimming shortened V by 0 bases and J by 5 bases, and 13 bases separated the two germline ends. The CDR3 has 16 amino acids. CDR3 region: CATSDLRLGRNNEQFF. The CDR3, as DNA: TGTGCCACCAGTGATTTGCGGTTGGGCAGAAACAATGAGCAGTTCTTC.

This clonotype has at least ten counts. This chain joins TRBV10-3 and TRBJ2-2; the D gene is possibly TRBD2 (6 bases). Germline V gene sequence: CDR1 ENHRY, CDR2 SYGVKD. The CDR3 extends over 16 amino acids. Trimming stripped 6 bases from V and 0 bases from J, with 14 bases between. The DNA of the CDR3 is TGTGCCATCAGGGAAGGGGCTAGCGCGAACACCGGGGAGCTGTTTTTT. This encodes CAIREGASANTGELFF.

Ten or more counts support this clonotype. V and J are TRBV5-5 and TRBJ2-7, with D possibly being TRBD1 (6 bases). The germline gives CDR1 SGHKS, CDR2 YYEKEE (reference sequence). The CDR3 length is 13 residues. The V end was cut by 5 bases, the J end by 2 bases, with 11 bases between. In DNA, the CDR3 is TGTGCCAGCAGTTACTGGGGGCCCTACGAGCAGTACTTC. Its protein product is CASSYWGPYEQYF.

This clonotype occurred many times. This chain connects TRBV5-1 to TRBJ2-2; no firm D call. The CDR3 covers 15 residues. Trimming took off 0 bases at V and 0 bases at J, with 6 bases between the two ends. CDR1 is SGHRS and CDR2 is YFSETQ in the germline V gene. The CDR3: CASSLGAANTGELFF. In DNA, the CDR3 is TGCGCCAGCAGCTTGGGGGCCGCGAACACCGGGGAGCTGTTTTTT.

This clonotype was observed at least ten times. The chain combines TRBV20-1 with TRBJ1-1, with 8 positions matching TRBD1. V shed 4 bases, J shed 1 base, and the junction held 11 bases outside the gene matches. CDR1 and CDR2 from the germline V gene are DFQATT and SNEGSKA (reference sequence). The CDR3 runs to 16 residues. CDR3 DNA: TGCAGTGCTACCGGACAGGGAGGCTGGGAGAACACTGAAGCTTTCTTT. As protein: CSATGQGGWENTEAFF.

This clonotype appeared many times. The chain combines TRBV20-1 with TRBJ2-1, with D perhaps TRBD2 (5 bases). Per germline, CDR1 DFQATT and CDR2 SNEGSKA (reference sequence). Trimming left V 5 bases short and J 4 bases short, with 15 bases between. The CDR3 runs 14 residues. CDR3 residues: CSAPLGSHYNEQFF. CDR3 nucleotide sequence: TGCAGTGCTCCCCTGGGGAGCCATTACAATGAGCAGTTCTTC.

At least ten counts were recorded for this clonotype. V and J are TRBV28 and TRBJ2-5; D possibly corresponds to TRBD1 (6 bases). This CDR3 comprises 14 residues. The germline CDR1 and CDR2 sequences are MDHEN and SYDVKM. V was pared by 2 bases and J by 5 bases, with 12 bases between. The CDR3 DNA is TGTGCCAGCAGTTTAGACAGGAGGATGGAGACCCAGTACTTC. Translated, it gives CASSLDRRMETQYF.

Many counts were recorded for this clonotype. The chain combines TRBV12-3 or TRBV12-4 with TRBJ1-2; D is unclear. The V end was cut by 5 bases, the J end by 1 base, with 23 bases between. The CDR3 loop spans 18 amino acids. The CDR3, as DNA: TGTGCCAGCAGTCCAACCGATAGCGGCCCGTACTATAACTATGGCTACACCTTC. It codes for CASSPTDSGPYYNYGYTF.

Ten or more counts support this clonotype. The chain uses TRBV6-2 or TRBV6-3 and TRBJ1-3, with D possibly matching TRBD1 (6 bases). The germline V gene encodes CDR1 MNHEY and CDR2 SVGEGT. The CDR3 extends over 17 amino acids. Trimming took off 3 bases at V and 0 bases at J, with 15 bases between the two ends. The CDR3 loop reads CASSYSPDSRSGNTIYF. CDR3 sequence (DNA): TGTGCCAGCAGTTATTCCCCGGACAGCCGCTCTGGAAACACCATATATTTT.

In its sample, this clonotype was seen many times. The chain combines TRBV12-3 or TRBV12-4 with TRBJ1-3; TRBD1 aligns across 11 bases. V shed 5 bases and J 6 bases; nucleotides not matched to a gene: 3. CDR3 length: 14 residues. The DNA of the CDR3 is TGTGCCAGCAGTCCGGACAGGGGGCAAAACACCATATATTTT. Translating gives CASSPDRGQNTIYF.

The table lists this clonotype with many counts. The chain recombines TRBV10-3 with TRBJ2-7, with D tentatively TRBD1 or TRBD2 (5 bases each). Germline values: CDR1 ENHRY, CDR2 SYGVKD. There are 13 residues in the CDR3. The V gene lost 4 bases and the J gene lost 6 bases, with 13 bases spanning the gap. CDR3 sequence reads: CAISVEGSGEQYF. Written as DNA, the CDR3 is TGTGCCATCAGTGTTGAGGGGAGTGGCGAGCAGTACTTC.

This clonotype was found many times. V gene TRBV6-2 or TRBV6-3 combines with J gene TRBJ2-1; D is unclear. This CDR3 comprises 14 residues. V gave up 5 bases and J gave up 1 base, with 9 bases separating them. Germline loops: CDR1 MNHEY, CDR2 SVGEGT. The CDR3 coding sequence is TGTGCCAGCAGTCCGGAGTCGTCCTACAATGAGCAGTTCTTC. The encoded protein is CASSPESSYNEQFF.

The table lists this clonotype with many counts. This sequence joins TRBV5-1 and TRBJ2-5, with TRBD2 identical over 11 bases. CDR3 length: 14 amino acids. Germline CDR1 is SGHRS and CDR2 is YFSETQ. Trimming cost V 5 bases and J 3 bases; bases outside gene matches: 3. CDR3 DNA sequence: TGCGCCAGCAGGCGACTAGCGGGAAAAGAGACCCAGTACTTC. This sequence encodes CASRRLAGKETQYF.

This clonotype was detected ten times or more. The chain uses TRBV7-7 and TRBJ2-3; 7 bases line up with TRBD2. There are 14 residues in the CDR3. The junction had 6 bases not matched to a gene; V was cut back by 4 bases and J by 5 bases. Germline V gives CDR1 SSHAT, CDR2 FNYEAQ (reference sequence). CDR3 sequence reads: CASSSRLAGDTQYF. The CDR3 nucleotides read TGTGCCAGCAGCTCCCGACTAGCAGGAGATACGCAGTATTTT.

This clonotype showed up many times. The chain combines TRBV12-3 or TRBV12-4 with TRBJ2-5; no reliable D call. This CDR3 spans 13 amino acids. The V end lost 2 bases, the J end lost 3 bases, and 7 bases lay between the germline ends. In DNA form, the CDR3 reads TGTGCCAGCAGTTTATTGACCGAAGAGACCCAGTACTTC. Its translation: CASSLLTEETQYF.

In this sample, this clonotype turned up many times. The chain couples TRBV5-6 to TRBJ2-1, with unresolved D. Germline V gene lookup returns CDR1 SGHDT and CDR2 YYEEEE. The length of the CDR3 is 16 residues. Trimming removed 2 bases from V and 2 bases from J, with 14 bases in between. CDR3 sequence (DNA): TGTGCCAGCAGCTTAGGCAGCGCACAGCCCTACAATGAGCAGTTCTTC. It encodes CASSLGSAQPYNEQFF.

This clonotype was detected ten times or more. The J gene is TRBJ2-2, the V gene TRBV20-1, with D perhaps TRBD1 (6 bases). The CDR3 runs to 15 residues. CDR1 and CDR2 from the germline V gene are DFQATT and SNEGSKA (reference sequence). Between the trimmed V and J ends, which lost 6 bases and 4 bases, there was a span of 18 bases. The CDR3 spells CSAPLTGRITGELFF. The CDR3 DNA sequence: TGCAGTGCCCCCCTTACAGGGAGAATCACCGGGGAGCTGTTTTTT.

This clonotype has a count of ten or more. J is TRBJ1-1 and V is TRBV30; the D gene is possibly TRBD1 (6 bases). V shed 2 bases and J shed 5 bases, with 15 bases lying between them. Germline V gene lookup returns CDR1 GTSNPN and CDR2 SVGIG (reference sequence). CDR3 length: 14 residues. The CDR3 DNA is TGTGCCTGGAGTCTGACTACAGGGAGTACTGAAGCTTTCTTT. Its protein is CAWSLTTGSTEAFF.